The clone carrying this TCR beta chain was counted ten times or more. What it recognizes is unknown. Unique molecular identifiers were affixed to single, distinct cDNA molecules. TCRdb re-called the 5' RACE reads with MiXCR, one entry per CDR3 protein. The sample lists approximately 70,000 distinct CDR3 sequences; approximately 12% were seen once. V dropped 5 bases and J dropped 0 bases, with 10 bases sitting between them. The CDR3 is 14 residues long. Germline V gives CDR1 SGHTA, CDR2 FQGNSA. The record originates from a study of early T cells in non-severe SARS-CoV-2 infection. Study-level background: Sequencing was performed on bulk RNA from unsorted whole blood, leaving chains unpaired.

Regarding the study as a whole: VDJdb matches were skewed toward anti-spike CD8 T cell responses.

Sequencing input: whole blood. The sequence was collected from an adult who was a healthcare worker with PCR-confirmed SARS-CoV-2 infection or an uninfected control (not recorded which). The genes are TRBV7-2 and TRBJ1-2; D might be TRBD1 (6 bases). The CDR3 nucleotides read TGTGCCAGCAGCGCTGGACAGACTAACTATGGCTACACCTTC. Encoded protein: CASSAGQTNYGYTF.